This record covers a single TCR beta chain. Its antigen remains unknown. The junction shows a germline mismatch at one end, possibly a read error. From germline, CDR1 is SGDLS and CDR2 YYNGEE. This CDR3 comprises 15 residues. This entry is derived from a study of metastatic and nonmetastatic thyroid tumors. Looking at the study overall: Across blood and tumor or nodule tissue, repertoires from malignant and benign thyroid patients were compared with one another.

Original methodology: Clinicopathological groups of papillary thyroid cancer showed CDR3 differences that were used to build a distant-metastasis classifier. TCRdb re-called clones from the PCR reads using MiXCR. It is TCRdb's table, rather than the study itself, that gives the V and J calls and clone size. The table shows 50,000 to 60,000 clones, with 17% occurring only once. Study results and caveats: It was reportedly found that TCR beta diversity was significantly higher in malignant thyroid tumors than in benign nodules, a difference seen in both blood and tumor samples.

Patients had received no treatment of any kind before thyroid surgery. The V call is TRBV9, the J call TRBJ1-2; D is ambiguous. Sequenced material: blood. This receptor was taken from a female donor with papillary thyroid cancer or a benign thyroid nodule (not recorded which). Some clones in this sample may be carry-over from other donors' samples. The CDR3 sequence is CAISIGYSTNYGYTF. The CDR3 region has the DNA TGTGCCATCAGCATAGGGTACAGTACTAACTATGGCTACACCTTC.